These 9 T cell receptor beta chains originate from one sample sequenced in a study of T cell responses to AZD1222 COVID-19 vaccine. Assay: immunoSEQ multiplex PCR; the TCRdb copy retains only in-frame clones and omits some. The repertoire holds more than 50,000 clones, with about 90% as singletons. This specimen was peripheral blood, taken on day 0 of AZD1222 vaccination. These receptors came from an adult in good health.

CDR3 DNA sequence: TGTGCCAGCAACAGGGATGTCTATCAGCCCCAGCATTTT. Translated: CASNRDVYQPQHF. The chain employs TRBV28 and TRBJ1-5; possible D gene TRBD1, 6 bases. CDR1 and CDR2 from the germline V gene are MDHEN and SYDVKM. The germline V and J ends were trimmed by 7 bases and 5 bases, with 12 bases remaining between them. The length of the CDR3 is 13 residues.

J is TRBJ2-3 and V is TRBV30; TRBD2 matches at 13 bases. There are 16 residues in the CDR3. The germline V gene has CDR1 GTSNPN and CDR2 SVGIG (reference sequence). V was pared by 6 bases and J by 0 bases, with 6 bases of the junction left unmatched. The DNA for the CDR3 is TGTGCCTGTACTAGCGGGGGGGCCCTCAGCACAGATACGCAGTATTTT. Its protein product is CACTSGGALSTDTQYF.

The chain has TRBV18 and TRBJ1-3, with TRBD1 as a possible D gene (5 bases). The CDR3 has 16 residues. With 2 bases removed from V and 0 bases from J, the gap between germline ends came to 11 bases. The germline CDR1 and CDR2 sequences are KGHSH and LQKENI. The CDR3 DNA reads as TGTGCCAGCTCACCAAGTCGACAGAACTCTGGAAACACCATATATTTT. It encodes CASSPSRQNSGNTIYF.

The chain joins TRBV9 to TRBJ1-2; a possible D gene is TRBD1 (5 bases). V shed 0 bases and J shed 0 bases, with 18 bases lying between them. This CDR3 region has 18 residues. CDR1 is SGDLS, CDR2 YYNGEE, per germline. CDR3 DNA sequence: TGTGCCAGCAGCGTAGATATAGGGGACCAACTTCCTAACTATGGCTACACCTTC. Translation: CASSVDIGDQLPNYGYTF. Complete variable domain (other parts from reference TRBV9 and TRBJ1-2): DSGVTQTPKHLITATGQRVTLRCSPRSGDLSVYWYQQSLDQGLQFLIQYYNGEERAKGNILERFSAQQFPDLHSELNLSSLELGDSALYFCASSVDIGDQLPNYGYTFGSGTRLTVV.

V gene TRBV6-2 or TRBV6-3 combines with J gene TRBJ1-4; D is ambiguous. V lost 5 bases and J lost 12, with 22 bases in between. Germline-derived CDR1 and CDR2 are MNHEY and SVGEGT. The CDR3 length is 15 residues. The CDR3: CASSLSGRFERELFF. In nucleotides, the CDR3 is TGTGCCAGCAGTCTTTCAGGCAGATTTGAACGAGAACTGTTTTTT.

The table lists this clone with a few counts. This rearrangement joins TRBV2 to TRBJ2-1, with D unresolved. The CDR3 runs 14 residues. Trimming shortened V by 6 bases and J by 0 bases, and 9 bases separated the two germline ends. Germline values: CDR1 SNHLY, CDR2 FYNNEI. The chain's CDR3 is CASSAGLSYNEQFF. DNA for the CDR3: TGTGCCAGCAGCGCCGGCCTCTCCTACAATGAGCAGTTCTTC.

The chain recombines TRBV4-1 with TRBJ2-3; tentatively, D is TRBD2 (7 bases). This CDR3 region has 16 residues. The V gene lost 4 bases and the J gene lost 2 bases, with 16 bases spanning the gap. Germline V CDR1 and CDR2: MGHRA, YSYEKL. DNA of the CDR3: TGCGCCAGCAGCCGTACCGGCGGGGGCGACACAGATACGCAGTATTTT. Translated: CASSRTGGGDTDTQYF.

The table lists this clone with a count of one. The J gene is TRBJ2-5, the V gene TRBV11-2; 12 positions match TRBD1. Trimming took 1 base from V and 8 from J; bases not matched to a gene: 5. This CDR3 is built from 15 residues. Germline CDR1 is SGHAT and CDR2 is FQNNGV. The CDR3 DNA follows: TGTGCCAGCAGCTTAGCTGGGACAGGGGGCTTTACCCAGTACTTC. Its translation: CASSLAGTGGFTQYF.

The rearrangement links TRBV6-5 to TRBJ2-7; D tentatively fits TRBD1 or TRBD2 (7 bases each). The CDR3 consists of 14 residues. Germline V lookup: CDR1 MNHEY, CDR2 SVGAGI. V lost 7 bases to trimming and J lost 2 bases, with 15 bases between them. DNA for the CDR3: TGTGCCAGCAACCAGGGGGGGACAACCTACGAGCAGTACTTC. Protein sequence: CASNQGGTTYEQYF.